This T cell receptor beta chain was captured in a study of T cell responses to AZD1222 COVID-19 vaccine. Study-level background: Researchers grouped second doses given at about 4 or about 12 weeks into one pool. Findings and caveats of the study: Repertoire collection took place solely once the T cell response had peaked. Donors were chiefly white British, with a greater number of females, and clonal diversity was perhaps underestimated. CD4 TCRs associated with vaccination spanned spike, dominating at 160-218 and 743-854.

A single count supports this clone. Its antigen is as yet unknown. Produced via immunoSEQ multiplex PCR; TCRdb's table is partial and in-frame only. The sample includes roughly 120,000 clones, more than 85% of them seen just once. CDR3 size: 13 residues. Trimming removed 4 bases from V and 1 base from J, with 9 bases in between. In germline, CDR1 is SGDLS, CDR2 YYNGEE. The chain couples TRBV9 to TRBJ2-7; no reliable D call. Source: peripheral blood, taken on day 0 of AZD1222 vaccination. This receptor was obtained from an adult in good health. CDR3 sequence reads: CASSPFGSYEQYF. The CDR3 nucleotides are TGTGCCAGCAGCCCTTTTGGATCCTACGAGCAGTACTTC.